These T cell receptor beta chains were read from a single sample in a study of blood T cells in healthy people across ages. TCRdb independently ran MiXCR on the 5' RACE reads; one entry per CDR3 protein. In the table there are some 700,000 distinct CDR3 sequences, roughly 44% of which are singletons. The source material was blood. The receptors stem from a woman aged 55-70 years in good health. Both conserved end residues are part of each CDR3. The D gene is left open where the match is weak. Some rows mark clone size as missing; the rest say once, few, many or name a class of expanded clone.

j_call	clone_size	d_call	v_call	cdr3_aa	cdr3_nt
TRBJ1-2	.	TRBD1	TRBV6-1	CASSRTGNYGYTF	TGTGCCAGCAGCCGGACAGGGAACTATGGCTACACCTTC
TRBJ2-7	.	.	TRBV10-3	CAIRGGLESYEQYF	TGTGCCATCAGGGGGGGACTGGAATCCTACGAGCAGTACTTC
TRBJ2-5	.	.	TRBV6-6	CASSYGDFWETQYF	TGTGCCAGCAGTTACGGGGACTTTTGGGAGACCCAGTACTTC
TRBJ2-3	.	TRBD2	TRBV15	CATSGTSGSPDTQYF	TGTGCCACCAGCGGGACTAGCGGGAGCCCCGATACGCAGTATTTT
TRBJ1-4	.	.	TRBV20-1	CSALGSAHRKLFF	TGCAGTGCCCTAGGGAGCGCCCACCGAAAACTGTTTTTT
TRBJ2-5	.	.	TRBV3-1	CASRLSQGETQYF	TGTGCTAGCAGACTATCGCAGGGAGAGACCCAGTACTTC
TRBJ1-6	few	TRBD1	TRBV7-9	CASERQGNNSPLHF	TGTGCCTCGGAGAGACAGGGGAATAATTCACCCCTCCACTTT
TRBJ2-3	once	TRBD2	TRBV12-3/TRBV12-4	CASSSGGTSTDTQYF	TGTGCCAGCAGTTCGGGAGGAACTAGCACAGATACGCAGTATTTT
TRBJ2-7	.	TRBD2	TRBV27	CASSLGRAFRTYEQYF	TGTGCCAGCAGTTTAGGGAGGGCATTCCGTACCTACGAGCAGTACTTC
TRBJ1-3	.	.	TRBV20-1	CSARNRDSGNTIYF	TGCAGTGCCCGAAACAGGGACTCTGGAAACACCATATATTTT
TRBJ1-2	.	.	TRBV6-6	CASSYSGNGGYTF	TGTGCCAGCAGTTACTCCGGGAACGGTGGCTACACCTTC
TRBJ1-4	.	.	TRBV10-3	CAISTEKSEKLFF	TGTGCCATCAGTACAGAGAAGAGTGAAAAACTGTTTTTT
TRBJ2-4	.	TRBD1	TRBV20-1	CSAGVMTGLDIQYF	TGCAGTGCTGGAGTAATGACAGGGTTGGACATTCAGTACTTC
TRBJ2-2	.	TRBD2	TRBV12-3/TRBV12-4	CASTSIGRPRTGELFF	TGTGCCAGCACCTCTATCGGGAGGCCTCGGACCGGGGAGCTGTTTTTT
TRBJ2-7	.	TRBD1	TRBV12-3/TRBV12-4	CASSAQQGYEQYF	TGTGCCAGCAGTGCGCAACAGGGGTACGAGCAGTACTTC
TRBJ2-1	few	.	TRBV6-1	CASSERYNEQFF	TGTGCCAGCAGTGAACGGTACAATGAGCAGTTCTTC
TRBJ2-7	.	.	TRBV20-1	CSARDPGWSLSEQYF	TGCAGTGCTAGAGATCCGGGCTGGTCCTTGAGCGAGCAGTACTTC
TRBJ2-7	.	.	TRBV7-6	CASSLGPFRAPVYNEQYF	TGTGCCAGCAGCTTAGGCCCCTTCCGGGCCCCCGTCTACAATGAGCAGTACTTC
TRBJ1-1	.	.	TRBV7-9	CASSFWGSHMNTEAFF	TGTGCCAGCAGCTTCTGGGGCAGCCACATGAACACTGAAGCTTTCTTT
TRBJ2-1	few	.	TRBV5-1	CASSLRSEPINEQFF	TGCGCCAGCAGCTTGAGGTCGGAACCCATCAATGAGCAGTTCTTC
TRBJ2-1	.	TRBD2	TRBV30	CAGRAIHEQFF	TGTGCCGGGAGGGCCATACACGAGCAGTTCTTC
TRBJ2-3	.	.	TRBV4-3	CASSQDQGVPSTDTQYF	TGCGCCAGCAGCCAAGATCAGGGCGTCCCGTCAACAGATACGCAGTATTTT
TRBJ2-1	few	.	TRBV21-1	CASSKVNVSGTSGSDPVNEQFF	TGTGCCAGCAGCAAAGTTAACGTCTCCGGGACTAGCGGGAGCGATCCAGTTAATGAGCAGTTCTTC
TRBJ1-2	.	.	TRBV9	CASSVESATGYGYTF	TGTGCCAGCAGCGTTGAATCCGCAACTGGCTATGGCTACACCTTC
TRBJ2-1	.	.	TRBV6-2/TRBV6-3	CASRGGGRGPSYNEQFF	TGTGCCAGCAGGGGGGGGGGCAGGGGCCCTTCCTACAATGAGCAGTTCTTC
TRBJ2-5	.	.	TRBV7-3	CASSLIGDTQETQYF	TGTGCCAGCAGCTTAATTGGGGACACACAAGAGACCCAGTACTTC
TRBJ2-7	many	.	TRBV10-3	CAISDGGGHSYEQYF	TGTGCCATCAGTGACGGTGGGGGGCACTCCTACGAGCAGTACTTC
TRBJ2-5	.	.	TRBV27	CASSLLGYQETQYF	TGTGCCAGCAGTTTACTAGGCTACCAAGAGACCCAGTACTTC
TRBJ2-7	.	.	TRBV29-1	CSVATGGNEQYF	TGCAGCGTTGCGACAGGTGGGAACGAGCAGTACTTC
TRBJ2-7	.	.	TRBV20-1	CSASRELGEQYF	TGCAGTGCTAGCAGGGAGTTGGGCGAGCAGTACTTC
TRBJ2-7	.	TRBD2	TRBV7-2	CASSAGGRQDEQYF	TGTGCCAGCAGCGCGGGGGGGCGCCAGGACGAGCAGTACTTC
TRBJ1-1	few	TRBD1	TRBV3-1	CASSHRGVGTGFSTEAFF	TGTGCCAGCAGCCACCGAGGAGTCGGGACAGGGTTTTCGACTGAAGCTTTCTTT